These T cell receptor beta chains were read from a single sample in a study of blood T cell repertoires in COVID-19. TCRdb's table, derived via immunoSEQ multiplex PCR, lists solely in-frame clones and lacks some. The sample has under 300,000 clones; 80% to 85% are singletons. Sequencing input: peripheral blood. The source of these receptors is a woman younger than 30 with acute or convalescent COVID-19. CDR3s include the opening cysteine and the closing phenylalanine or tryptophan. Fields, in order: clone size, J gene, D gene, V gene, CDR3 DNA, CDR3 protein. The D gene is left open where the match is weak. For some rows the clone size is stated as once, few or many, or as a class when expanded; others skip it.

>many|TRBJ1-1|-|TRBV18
TGTGCCAGCTCACCACCTACGGGTTGGGACACTGAAGCTTTCTTT
CASSPPTGWDTEAFF
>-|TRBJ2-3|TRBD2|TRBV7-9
TGTGCCAGCAGCTTTCTTGGGACTAATACAGATACGCAGTATTTT
CASSFLGTNTDTQYF
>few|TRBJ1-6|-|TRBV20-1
TGCAGTGCTAAGGGGAATTCACCCCTCCACTTT
CSAKGNSPLHF
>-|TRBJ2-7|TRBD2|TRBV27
TGTGCCAGCCACACGCCGGGACTACCGTACGAGCAGTACTTC
CASHTPGLPYEQYF
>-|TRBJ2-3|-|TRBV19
TGTGCCAGTAGGTGGTCTAGCGGCACAGATACGCAGTATTTT
CASRWSSGTDTQYF
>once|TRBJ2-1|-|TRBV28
TGTGCCACCCTAGCTGTTGAGCAGTTCTTC
CATLAVEQFF
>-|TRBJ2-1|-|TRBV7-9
TGTGCCAGCAGCTTAGGAGGGTACAGGGTCTCCTACAATGAGCAGTTCTTC
CASSLGGYRVSYNEQFF
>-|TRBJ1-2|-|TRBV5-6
TGTGCCAGCAGCCCACAGGGTACCAACTATGGCTACACCTTC
CASSPQGTNYGYTF
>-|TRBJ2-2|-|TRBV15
TGTGCCACCAGCAGAGTTCCCGAACAGGGTTCGGGCGGGGAGCTGTTTTTT
CATSRVPEQGSGGELFF
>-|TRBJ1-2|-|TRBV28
TGTGCCAGCAGGCTGCCGGCGGTCAGGGGAGGCTACACCTTC
CASRLPAVRGGYTF
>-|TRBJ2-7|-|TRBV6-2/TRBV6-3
TGTGCCAGCAGTTACGCCTGGTGGGAGGACACTTACGAGCAGTACTTC
CASSYAWWEDTYEQYF
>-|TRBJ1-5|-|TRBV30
TGTGCCTGGAGTGTACTACAGGGCGATCAGCCCCAGCATTTT
CAWSVLQGDQPQHF
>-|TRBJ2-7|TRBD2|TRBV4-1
TGCGCCAGCAGCCGCCTTCCACCGGGACTAGAAAAGTTCGAGCAGTACTTC
CASSRLPPGLEKFEQYF
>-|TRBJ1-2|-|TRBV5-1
TGCGCCAGCAGCTTGTCCCCAGGGGCCAACTATGGCTACACCTTC
CASSLSPGANYGYTF
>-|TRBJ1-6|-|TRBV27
TGTGCCAGCAGTTTACGACGAGGCAGAGGGCTCAGATCACCCCTCCACTTT
CASSLRRGRGLRSPLHF
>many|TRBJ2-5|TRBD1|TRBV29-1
TGCAGCGTTCACCAGGGGGCGTGGGAGACCCAGTACTTC
CSVHQGAWETQYF
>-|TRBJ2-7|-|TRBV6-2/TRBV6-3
TGTGCCAGCAGTTACTACGCGGTCTACGAGCAGTACTTC
CASSYYAVYEQYF
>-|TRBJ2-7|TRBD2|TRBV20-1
TGCAGTGCTAGTCAGCCTAGCGGGCCTTACGAGCAGTACTTC
CSASQPSGPYEQYF
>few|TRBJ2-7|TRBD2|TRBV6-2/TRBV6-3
TGTGCCAGCAGTTACGTATCTAGCGGGAGTGTCGACGAGCAGTACTTC
CASSYVSSGSVDEQYF
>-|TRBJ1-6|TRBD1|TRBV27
TGTGCCAGCAGTTTCCTACCGGGACAGTCAGATAATTCACCCCTCCACTTT
CASSFLPGQSDNSPLHF
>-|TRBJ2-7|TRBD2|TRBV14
TGTGCCAGCAGCCAAGAACGGCTAGCGGGAAGCGAGCAGTACTTC
CASSQERLAGSEQYF
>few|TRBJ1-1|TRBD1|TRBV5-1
TGCGCCAGCAGCTTGGGGTGGCAGGGGGCAATGGCTGAAGCTTTCTTT
CASSLGWQGAMAEAFF
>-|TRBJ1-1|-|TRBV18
TGTGCCAGCTCACCCTCCGGAGGAAACACTGAAGCTTTCTTT
CASSPSGGNTEAFF
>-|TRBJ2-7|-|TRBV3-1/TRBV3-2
TGTGCCAGCAGCCCTCCTCGGACTCTCCACGAGCAGTACTTC
CASSPPRTLHEQYF
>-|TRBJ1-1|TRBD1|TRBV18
TGTGCCAGCTCCCCTCCTTCGAGACAGGGACTGTCTGAAGCTTTCTTT
CASSPPSRQGLSEAFF
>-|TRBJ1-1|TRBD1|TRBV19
TGTGCCAGTACCCAGGGGGCGACTGAAGCTTTCTTT
CASTQGATEAFF
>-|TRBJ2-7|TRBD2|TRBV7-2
TGTGCCAGCAGCGTAGCGGGAGGCCCTCCCTACGAGCAGTACTTC
CASSVAGGPPYEQYF
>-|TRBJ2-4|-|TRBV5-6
TGTGCCAGCAGCTTGGGCTGGGGCCGACCGGACAAAAACATTCAGTACTTC
CASSLGWGRPDKNIQYF
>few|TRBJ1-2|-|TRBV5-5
TGTGCCAGCAGCGGGGCCTTTATTGGCTACACCTTC
CASSGAFIGYTF
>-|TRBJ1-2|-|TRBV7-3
TGTGCCAGCAGCTTAATCGGGGGAGATGGCTACACCTTC
CASSLIGGDGYTF
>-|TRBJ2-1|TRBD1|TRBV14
TGTGCCAGCAGCCAGGCCCTAGGGACAGGGTGGTACAATGAGCAGTTCTTC
CASSQALGTGWYNEQFF
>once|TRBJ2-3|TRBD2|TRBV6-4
TGTGCCAGCAGTGACGGACTAGCCACAGATACGCAGTATTTT
CASSDGLATDTQYF
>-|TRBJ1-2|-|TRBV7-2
TGTGCCAGCAGCTTAGTCGCAGGCGCATCCTCTTATGGCTACACCTTC
CASSLVAGASSYGYTF
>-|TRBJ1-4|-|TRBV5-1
TGCGCCAGCAGCTTGCTGTATAATGAAAAACTGTTTTTT
CASSLLYNEKLFF
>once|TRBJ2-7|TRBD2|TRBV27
TGTGCCAGCAGTCCCGACTGGGGAGGGGACGAGCAGTACTTC
CASSPDWGGDEQYF
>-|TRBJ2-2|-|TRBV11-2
TGTGCCAGCAGCTTAGCCAGGCCGAACACCGGGGAGCTGTTTTTT
CASSLARPNTGELFF
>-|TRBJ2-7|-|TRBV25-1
TGTGCCAGCAGTGAAGGTCGGGTGCAGTACTTC
CASSEGRVQYF
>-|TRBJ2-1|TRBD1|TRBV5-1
TGCGCCAGCAGCTGGACAGGGATCAGCGGCAATGAGCAGTTCTTC
CASSWTGISGNEQFF
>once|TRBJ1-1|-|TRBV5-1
TGCGCCAGCAGCTTGAGCAGGGTCGACACTGAAGCTTTCTTT
CASSLSRVDTEAFF
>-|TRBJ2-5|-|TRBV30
TGTGCCTGGAGTGCCAGGACTTGGGGTGAGACCCAGTACTTC
CAWSARTWGETQYF
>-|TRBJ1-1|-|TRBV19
TGTGCCAGTAGTATCCCCGCGACAAGAGTGAACACTGAAGCTTTCTTT
CASSIPATRVNTEAFF
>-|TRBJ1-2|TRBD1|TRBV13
TGTGCCAGCAGCTTAGCCACAGGGGAGGAGAGAGACTATGGCTACACCTTC
CASSLATGEERDYGYTF
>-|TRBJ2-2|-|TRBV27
TGTGCCAGCAGTTTATTGGGCCCTACAAGCACCGGGGAGCTGTTTTTT
CASSLLGPTSTGELFF
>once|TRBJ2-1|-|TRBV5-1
TGCGCCAGCAGCGGGGACATCTCCTACAATGAGCAGTTCTTC
CASSGDISYNEQFF
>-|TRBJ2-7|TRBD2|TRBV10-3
TGTGCCATCAGTGACCCTACTAGCGGGAGTTTGAACGAGCAGTACTTC
CAISDPTSGSLNEQYF
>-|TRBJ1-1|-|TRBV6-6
TGTGCCAGCAGTTACGTGGGGACACCGAACACTGAAGCTTTCTTT
CASSYVGTPNTEAFF
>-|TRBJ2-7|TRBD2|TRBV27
TGTGCCAGCAGTCCATCCACTGGGATAGCGGGAGGGACCTACGAGCAGTACTTC
CASSPSTGIAGGTYEQYF
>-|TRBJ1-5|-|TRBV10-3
TGTGCCATCAGAGACTCGACAGGAGGTGATCAGCCCCAGCATTTT
CAIRDSTGGDQPQHF
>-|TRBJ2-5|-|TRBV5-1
TGCGCCAGCAGCCCCGGAGCTAGCGTACAAGAGACCCAGTACTTC
CASSPGASVQETQYF
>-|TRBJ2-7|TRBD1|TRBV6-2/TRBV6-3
TGTGCCAGCAGTTACACAACCGGGACAGGAGGTTACGAGCAGTACTTC
CASSYTTGTGGYEQYF
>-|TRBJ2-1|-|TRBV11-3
TGTGCCAGCAGCCGGACTGATTCAGCCGATGAGCAGTTCTTC
CASSRTDSADEQFF